A selection of T cell receptor beta chains follows, all from one sample in a study of blood T cells in healthy people across ages. TCRdb recomputed calls from the 5' RACE reads with MiXCR, one row per CDR3 protein. Of 1,500,000 or so distinct CDR3 sequences listed, less than 45% are singletons. The source material was blood. The receptors stem from a woman under 30 in good health. CDR3s include the opening cysteine and the closing phenylalanine or tryptophan. Fields, in order: clone size, V gene, D gene, J gene, CDR3 DNA, CDR3 protein. A D gene is named only where the DNA matches it firmly. Size is omitted from some rows. Given values are once, few, many or a class for expanded clones.

>few|TRBV4-1|NA|TRBJ1-6
TGCGCCAGCAGCCAAGTGGCAAATAATTCACCCCTCCACTTT
CASSQVANNSPLHF
>NA|TRBV5-1|NA|TRBJ2-3
TGCGCCAGCAGCTTGGCGACCCAGAGGGCAGATACGCAGTATTTT
CASSLATQRADTQYF
>NA|TRBV28|NA|TRBJ1-1
TGTGCCAGCAAACAGCAGAACACTGAAGCTTTCTTT
CASKQQNTEAFF
>NA|TRBV12-3/TRBV12-4|NA|TRBJ1-1
TGTGCCAGCAGTTTGTACAGGACAGCCACTGAAGCTTTCTTT
CASSLYRTATEAFF
>NA|TRBV6-1|TRBD2|TRBJ2-2
TGTGCCAGCTGGAGGACTAGCGGGAGTAGCCACGGGGAGCTGTTTTTT
CASWRTSGSSHGELFF
>NA|TRBV20-1|TRBD2|TRBJ2-3
TGCAGTGCCCAGGCGGGAGTCCCAGATACGCAGTATTTT
CSAQAGVPDTQYF
>few|TRBV12-3/TRBV12-4|NA|TRBJ1-1
TGTGCCAGCAGTCGCCAAGGGGCCATGAACACTGAAGCTTTCTTT
CASSRQGAMNTEAFF
>NA|TRBV7-9|TRBD2|TRBJ2-1
TGTGCCAGCAGCCTAGCGGGAGGCTGGGTGTCCTACAATGAGCAGTTCTTC
CASSLAGGWVSYNEQFF
>NA|TRBV29-1|NA|TRBJ2-6
TGCAGCGTGCTTCGCCCGGACTCCTCTGGGGCCAACGTCCTGACTTTC
CSVLRPDSSGANVLTF
>few|TRBV18|NA|TRBJ2-1
TGTGCCAGCTCACCACGACTCCAAGGCTCCTACAATGAGCAGTTCTTC
CASSPRLQGSYNEQFF
>NA|TRBV5-1|TRBD2|TRBJ2-1
TGCGCCAGCAGAGATGGACTAGCGGGAGACAATGAGCAGTTCTTC
CASRDGLAGDNEQFF
>NA|TRBV7-2|NA|TRBJ1-1
TGTGCCAGCACCACCTACCCTTGGCTGAACACTGAAGCTTTCTTT
CASTTYPWLNTEAFF
>few|TRBV28|NA|TRBJ2-1
TGTGCCAGCAGTAGCCAAATGAGCGCTGAGCAGTTCTTC
CASSSQMSAEQFF
>NA|TRBV20-1|NA|TRBJ1-6
TGCAGTGCTAGCCGTGGACAGCCGCTTAATTCACCCCTCCACTTT
CSASRGQPLNSPLHF
>NA|TRBV5-5|TRBD1|TRBJ2-7
TGTGCCAGCAGCTTGGAGGGGGCACAGGACGAGCAGTACTTC
CASSLEGAQDEQYF
>NA|TRBV7-2|NA|TRBJ2-4
TGTGCCAGCAGCTTAAGTCTGGGAAACATTCAGTACTTC
CASSLSLGNIQYF
>few|TRBV7-9|TRBD2|TRBJ2-1
TGTGCCAGCAGCGATCTACTAGCGGGCGCGTGGGGTGAGCAGTTCTTC
CASSDLLAGAWGEQFF
>few|TRBV6-1|TRBD1|TRBJ1-1
TGTGCCAGCAGAGGACAGGGGGCTCTTCAGACTGAAGCTTTCTTT
CASRGQGALQTEAFF
>few|TRBV20-1|TRBD2|TRBJ2-5
TGCAGTGCTAGACCGGGAGGGTCCATCCAAGAGACCCAGTACTTC
CSARPGGSIQETQYF
>NA|TRBV7-2|NA|TRBJ2-1
TGTGCCAGCAGCCCAGGGGACTGGCACAATGAGCAGTTCTTC
CASSPGDWHNEQFF
>NA|TRBV25-1|TRBD2|TRBJ2-2
TGTGCCAGCAGTGAGGGAGGGCTCGGGAACGGGGAGCTGTTTTTT
CASSEGGLGNGELFF
>few|TRBV5-1|TRBD2|TRBJ2-1
TGCGCCAGCAGCTTCTTCCTAGCGGGAGGTGAGCAGTTCTTC
CASSFFLAGGEQFF
>NA|TRBV5-6|TRBD2|TRBJ2-7
TGTGCCAGCTTCACCGGGACTAGCGCCGAGCAGTACTTC
CASFTGTSAEQYF
>NA|TRBV12-3/TRBV12-4|NA|TRBJ2-3
TGTACCAGCAGTTTCGGACTGGGCGCCAGAGCAGATACGCAGTATTTT
CTSSFGLGARADTQYF
>NA|TRBV4-1|NA|TRBJ1-1
TGCGCCAGCAGCCAAGAACCCCCGACAGGGAACACTGAAGCTTTCTTT
CASSQEPPTGNTEAFF
>NA|TRBV20-1|TRBD1|TRBJ2-7
TGCAGTGCTAGTATCTTTGACAGGGTCTCCTACGAGCAGTACTTC
CSASIFDRVSYEQYF
>NA|TRBV6-6|NA|TRBJ1-2
TGTGCCAGCAGTGACGGGCAGACCGATGGCTACACCTTC
CASSDGQTDGYTF
>NA|TRBV6-1|NA|TRBJ1-1
TGTGCCAGCAGTGAAAGCGTAGGCCTGGGGGCTTTCTTT
CASSESVGLGAFF
>few|TRBV2|NA|TRBJ2-3
TGTGCCAGCACGGCGCCGGGCTTCACAGATACGCAGTATTTT
CASTAPGFTDTQYF
>NA|TRBV7-9|TRBD2|TRBJ2-1
TGTGCCAGCAGCTTCTCAGCTAGCGGGAATGATGGGCAGTTCTTC
CASSFSASGNDGQFF
>many|TRBV6-2/TRBV6-3|NA|TRBJ1-4
TGTGCCAGCAGTCCGCGACAGCTTAATGAAAAACTGTTTTTT
CASSPRQLNEKLFF
>NA|TRBV7-2|NA|TRBJ2-7
TGTGCCAGCAGCTTCTCAAATGACCCCGAGCAGTACTTC
CASSFSNDPEQYF
>NA|TRBV20-1|TRBD1|TRBJ1-6
TGCAGTGCATCCGACAGGGGCGGTTATAATTCACCCCTCCACTTT
CSASDRGGYNSPLHF
>NA|TRBV6-2/TRBV6-3|NA|TRBJ1-1
TGTGCCAGCAGTCCTTATAGCGAGAATGAAGCTTTCTTT
CASSPYSENEAFF
>few|TRBV4-1|NA|TRBJ2-2
TGCGCCAGCAGCCAAGCCCTAAACACCGGGGAGCTGTTTTTT
CASSQALNTGELFF
>NA|TRBV28|TRBD2|TRBJ2-3
TGTGCCAGCAGTCCAGCGGGAGGGAGCACAGATACGCAGTATTTT
CASSPAGGSTDTQYF
>NA|TRBV18|NA|TRBJ1-6
TGTGCCAGCTCACCACCGATCAGCAATTCACCCCCCCACTTT
CASSPPISNSPPHF
>NA|TRBV18|NA|TRBJ2-6
TGTGCCAGCTCACCACAGGGGATATTGAGTTCTGGGGCCAACGTCCTGACTTTC
CASSPQGILSSGANVLTF
>NA|TRBV6-2/TRBV6-3|NA|TRBJ2-2
TGTGCCAGCACTCACAGGGTTACCGGGGAGCTGTTTTTT
CASTHRVTGELFF
>NA|TRBV7-2|NA|TRBJ2-1
TGTGCCAGCACCGACCGGGACAATGAGCAGTTCTTC
CASTDRDNEQFF
>NA|TRBV7-2|NA|TRBJ2-1
TGTGCCAGCAGCTTAAGGCGGGGTAGCTTTCCAAATGAGCAGTTCTTC
CASSLRRGSFPNEQFF
>NA|TRBV29-1|NA|TRBJ1-1
TGCAGCGTTGTCCCTCTTAGTACCACTGAAGCTTTCTTT
CSVVPLSTTEAFF
>few|TRBV7-9|NA|TRBJ2-1
TGTGCCAGCAGCAGATCAGCGGGTGAGCAGTTCTTC
CASSRSAGEQFF